This passage covers 7 T cell receptor beta chains from one sample sequenced in a study of spatial heterogeneity in lung cancer. A single record per CDR3 protein comes from TCRdb applying MiXCR to the 5' RACE reads. This sample yields roughly 50,000 distinct CDR3 sequences, of which about 7.6% are seen a single time; about 12% belongs to the top ten. Stated time point: sample taken at primary tumor resection. Sequencing covered unsorted whole RNA taken from tumor, nontumor lung or frozen PBMC. Sample: PBMCs, taken at surgery. Receptor source: a female donor with early-stage non-small cell lung cancer.

This clonotype occurred many times. The chain couples TRBV20-1 to TRBJ1-3; D call uncertain. Germline CDR1 and CDR2: DFQATT and SNEGSKA (reference sequence). This CDR3 has 13 amino acids. V dropped 5 bases and J dropped 3 bases, with 11 bases sitting between them. CDR3 sequence reads: CSAHSPLGNTIYF. In nucleotides, the CDR3 is TGCAGTGCTCACAGCCCTCTTGGAAACACCATATATTTT.

In DNA, the CDR3 is TGTGCCAGCAGTTTCGGAACAGGGGGTCTCGAAAAACTGTTTTTT. This translates into CASSFGTGGLEKLFF. The chain has TRBV28 and TRBJ1-4; 8 bases are shared with TRBD1. There are 15 residues in the CDR3. Germline trimming cut 3 bases from V and 8 bases from J; bases unmatched to any gene: 8. Germline V gene data show CDR1 as MDHEN and CDR2 as SYDVKM.

This clonotype was found a few times. The rearrangement uses TRBV18 and TRBJ2-7; D unresolved. Trimming cost V 6 bases and J 3 bases, with 15 bases left between them. There are 14 residues in the CDR3. CDR1 KGHSH and CDR2 LQKENI come from the germline V gene. CDR3 protein: CASSPAAESYEQYF. The CDR3, as DNA: TGTGCCAGCTCCCCCGCTGCGGAAAGCTACGAGCAGTACTTC.

This clonotype was counted at least ten times. The rearrangement links TRBV10-3 to TRBJ2-1; a possible D gene is TRBD1 (6 bases). V dropped 10 bases and J dropped 8 bases, with 18 bases sitting between them. Germline-derived CDR1 and CDR2 are ENHRY and SYGVKD. CDR3 length: 13 amino acids. DNA for the CDR3: TGTGCCACCCAACCAACAGCAGGGGATGAGCAGTTCTTC. Protein sequence: CATQPTAGDEQFF.

The rearrangement joins TRBV7-9 to TRBJ1-2, with TRBD1 matching 8 bases. J was trimmed by 0 bases and V by 5 bases; bases with no gene match: 8. This CDR3 is 16 amino acids long. Germline V gene lookup returns CDR1 SEHNR and CDR2 FQNEAQ (reference sequence). The CDR3 nucleotides read TGTGCCAGCAGCGCTCCGGGACAGGCATCTAACTATGGCTACACCTTC. It codes for CASSAPGQASNYGYTF.

Details on this clonotype: A much bigger clone sits one base away, suggesting this may be a read error. The chain carries TRBV29-1 and TRBJ2-6; the match to TRBD1 covers 8 bases. The CDR3 sequence is 16 residues long. Trimming at V came to 8 bases and at J to 2 bases, leaving 11 bases not matched to a gene. The germline CDR1 and CDR2 sequences are SQVTM and ANQGSEA. The CDR3 protein is CSTATGERAGANVLTF. The CDR3 bases are TGCAGCACAGCGACAGGGGAGAGGGCTGGGGCCAACGTCCTGACTTTC.

The V call is TRBV18, the J call TRBJ2-1; TRBD1 might be the D (5 bases). The CDR3 contains 17 residues. The germline V gene encodes CDR1 KGHSH and CDR2 LQKENI. Trimming pared 5 bases from V and 0 bases from J, leaving 17 bases between. The CDR3 region has the DNA TGTGCCAGCTCATCCTCAATCCCGACAGTCTCCTACAATGAGCAGTTCTTC. Residues: CASSSSIPTVSYNEQFF.